The 16 T cell receptor beta chains below all came from one sample that was sequenced in a study of blood T cells in healthy people across ages. A second PCR of about 7 to 12 cycles used a sample-barcoded 5' primer and a J-beta primer mix. TCRdb analysed the 5' RACE reads with MiXCR anew, one entry per CDR3 protein. The repertoire consists of around 2 million distinct CDR3 sequences, with about two fifths occurring once and the leading ten covering roughly 23%. Material: blood. These receptors originate from a human donor in good health.

The genes are TRBV20-1 and TRBJ1-6; TRBD1 aligns across 9 bases. Per the germline V gene, CDR1 is DFQATT and CDR2 is SNEGSKA (reference sequence). This CDR3 has 14 amino acids. J lost 8 bases, V lost 6 bases, and 8 bases had no gene match. The CDR3 region has the DNA TGCAGTGCAGTTCGAGGGACAGGGTATTCACCCCTCCACTTT. Encoded protein: CSAVRGTGYSPLHF.

About this clonotype itself: An end of the junction differs from the germline gene, which may be a read error. The J gene is TRBJ2-7, the V gene TRBV7-2; TRBD1 might be the D (5 bases). The CDR3 covers 14 residues. Germline V gene sequence: CDR1 SGHTA, CDR2 FQGNSA. The CDR3 reads CASNPDRNSCEQYF. The CDR3, as DNA: TGTGCCAGCAACCCTGACAGAAACTCCTGCGAGCAGTACTTC.

The chain carries TRBV29-1 and TRBJ2-1, with 9 nucleotides matching TRBD2. The J call may be mistaken, given a closer DNA end match to TRBJ2-7. Looked up from germline, CDR1 is SQVTM and CDR2 is ANQGSEA. The CDR3 has 15 amino acids. Here the CDR3 reads CSPYSGGDSYNEQYF. CDR3 DNA: TGCAGCCCGTATAGCGGGGGCGACTCCTACAATGAGCAGTACTTC.

This clonotype was picked up one time. This chain joins TRBV7-2 and TRBJ2-5, with D possibly TRBD1 on 6 matching bases. Germline V CDR1 and CDR2: SGHTA, FQGNSA. This CDR3 contains 16 residues. V lost 5 bases to trimming and J lost 7 bases, with 23 bases between them. This CDR3 reads CASSLKTGKGVGTQYF. The CDR3 DNA follows: TGTGCCAGCAGCCTAAAAACAGGGAAGGGGGTAGGGACCCAGTACTTC.

This clonotype came up many times. The chain carries TRBV25-1 and TRBJ2-7; D remains ambiguous. CDR1 is MGHDK and CDR2 is SYGVNS in the germline V gene. The CDR3 extends over 14 amino acids. The germline V and J ends were trimmed by 1 base and 0 bases, with 7 bases remaining between them. The CDR3 DNA follows: TGTGCCAGCAGTGAATTCGCCAGCTCCTACGAGCAGTACTTC. It translates to CASSEFASSYEQYF.

This clonotype was seen a few times. V is TRBV29-1 and J is TRBJ2-1, with D perhaps matching TRBD2 (6 bases). The CDR3 contains 14 residues. Per the germline V gene, CDR1 is SQVTM and CDR2 is ANQGSEA. V lost 3 bases, J lost 3 bases, and 12 bases lay in between. The CDR3 DNA follows: TGCAGCGTTGACGGCGGAGGGAACTACAATGAGCAGTTCTTC. Its translation: CSVDGGGNYNEQFF.

The sample holds a few counts of this clonotype. The rearrangement joins TRBV7-2 to TRBJ2-5; D gene ambiguous. With 2 bases removed from V and 4 bases from J, the gap between germline ends came to 5 bases. This CDR3 has 12 amino acids. Germline V CDR1 and CDR2: SGHTA, FQGNSA. CDR3 residues: CASSLFPETQYF. The CDR3 bases are TGTGCCAGCAGCTTATTCCCAGAGACCCAGTACTTC.

The V and J genes are TRBV7-7 and TRBJ2-1, with 10 bases fitting TRBD1. The CDR3 is 16 residues long. CDR1 and CDR2 (germline): SSHAT, FNYEAQ (reference sequence). J lost 9 bases, V lost 1 base, and 9 bases had no gene match. The CDR3 DNA reads TGTGCCAGCAGCTTAGACCTAAGACAGGGGGCCAGTGAGCAGTTCTTC. Translated: CASSLDLRQGASEQFF. Combining the CDR3 with reference TRBV7-7 and TRBJ2-1 gives the whole variable domain GAGVSQSPRYKVTKRGQDVTLRCDPISSHATLYWYQQALGQGPEFLTYFNYEAQPDKSGLPSDRFSAERPEGSISTLTIQRTEQRDSAMYRCASSLDLRQGASEQFFGPGTRLTVL.

This sequence joins TRBV20-1 and TRBJ2-2, with a tentative D call TRBD2 (5 bases). The CDR3 runs 12 residues. V was pared by 3 bases and J by 6 bases, with 8 bases between. CDR1 and CDR2 from the germline V gene are DFQATT and SNEGSKA (reference sequence). The CDR3 here is CSASGEAGELFF. The CDR3 nucleotides read TGCAGTGCTAGCGGGGAAGCCGGGGAGCTGTTTTTT.

The chain couples TRBV3-1 to TRBJ2-3; 7 bases agree with TRBD2. The junction had 11 bases not matched to a gene; V was cut back by 3 bases and J by 2 bases. In germline, CDR1 is LGHDT, CDR2 YNNKEL (reference sequence). The CDR3 extends over 17 amino acids. The CDR3 DNA reads TGTGCCAGCAGCCATTTACTAGGGCGGGGGACCACAGATACGCAGTATTTT. Translated, it gives CASSHLLGRGTTDTQYF.

In its sample, this clonotype was seen a few times. One base away lies a much larger clone, so this may be a sequencing read error. The chain has TRBV4-2 and TRBJ2-1; 13 bases align to TRBD2. The germline V gene has CDR1 LGHNA and CDR2 YNFKEQ. The CDR3 covers 16 residues. The J segment lost 10 bases and the V segment lost 2 bases, leaving 8 bases of the junction unmatched. This CDR3 reads CASSQLGGTSGAEQFF. The CDR3 nucleotides read TGTGCCAGCAGCCAATTGGGCGGGACTAGCGGGGCCGAGCAGTTCTTC.

The V gene is TRBV29-1, the J gene TRBJ2-2, with 11 bases that match TRBD2. CDR3 size: 14 residues. Germline loops: CDR1 SQVTM, CDR2 ANQGSEA. V lost 5 bases and J lost 5; bases outside the gene matches: 4. CDR3 sequence reads: CSVPRLAGTGELFF. The CDR3 nucleotides read TGCAGCGTTCCCCGACTAGCGGGGACCGGGGAGCTGTTTTTT.

The J gene is TRBJ2-3, the V gene TRBV6-5, with D unresolved. The germline gives CDR1 MNHEY, CDR2 SVGAGI. The V and J ends lost 0 bases and 1 base respectively, with 8 bases between them. The CDR3 is made up of 15 amino acids. CDR3 nucleotide sequence: TGTGCCAGCAGTTACTCCAGACCCGGCACAGATACGCAGTATTTT. This gives the protein CASSYSRPGTDTQYF.

Concerning this clonotype: A read error may be the cause here, since a much bigger clone is one base away. The chain employs TRBV12-3 or TRBV12-4 and TRBJ1-2; D not certain. The CDR3 is made up of 12 amino acids. V was shortened by 2 bases and J by 6 bases, with 7 bases between the two germline ends. The CDR3 spells CASSLTLHGYTF. For the CDR3, the DNA is TGTGCCAGCAGTTTAACTCTCCATGGCTACACCTTC.

This clonotype has more than one count but fewer than ten. The rearrangement links TRBV7-2 to TRBJ2-5; D is ambiguous. The V end lost 3 bases, the J end lost 4 bases, and 12 bases lay between the germline ends. This CDR3 region has 14 residues. Germline CDR1 is SGHTA and CDR2 is FQGNSA. The CDR3: CASSFGSYRETQYF. CDR3 nucleotide sequence: TGTGCCAGCAGCTTTGGGTCTTACCGAGAGACCCAGTACTTC.

On this clonotype itself: The junction departs from the called germline gene at one end, perhaps through a read error. J is TRBJ2-2 and V is TRBV6-5; possible D gene TRBD2, 6 bases. Germline CDR1 MNHEY, CDR2 SVGAGI. The CDR3 is made up of 13 amino acids. CDR3 nucleotide sequence: TGTTCCAGTCGGAATTGGGGAGGCGGGGAGCTGTTTTTT. The encoded protein is CSSRNWGGGELFF.